This is a list of T cell receptor beta chains from one sample in a study of OX40 agonist ivuxolimab in advanced cancers. Generated by immunoSEQ multiplex PCR, the TCRdb table keeps only in-frame clones and is missing some. The sample includes about 59,000 clones, over 70% seen only once; the top ten take 0.37%. The sequencing here drew on CD4+ or CD8+ T cells sorted from blood, taken in a trial of the OX40 agonist ivuxolimab. The receptor source for this set is an adult with an advanced solid tumor such as melanoma, head and neck, liver or kidney cancer. Both conserved end residues are part of each CDR3. The D gene is left open where the match is weak. The size entry is marked missing in some rows and otherwise reads once, few, many or a size class.

j_call v_call d_call clone_size cdr3_nt cdr3_aa
TRBJ2-1 TRBV28 TRBD2 once TGTGCCAGCAGCACCCCGACTAGCGGGAGACGTGAGCAGTTCTTC CASSTPTSGRREQFF
TRBJ1-3 TRBV18 TRBD1 NA TGTGCCAGCTCACCAGGGACAGGGGATGGAAACACCATATATTTT CASSPGTGDGNTIYF
TRBJ2-3 TRBV2 NA NA TGTGCCAGCAAGGCGGACCGCAGCACAGATACGCAGTATTTT CASKADRSTDTQYF
TRBJ2-3 TRBV10-1 NA NA TGCGCCAGCAGTGAGTCAGTCCAGAGGCCGCAGTATTTT CASSESVQRPQYF
TRBJ1-6 TRBV10-3 NA few TGTGCCATCAGTGGCGAACAACAGGGTTCTAATTCACCCCTCCACTTT CAISGEQQGSNSPLHF
TRBJ2-2 TRBV28 NA NA TGTGCCAGCAGTTTAGGTACCGGGGAGCTGTTTTTT CASSLGTGELFF
TRBJ2-1 TRBV30 NA NA TGTGCCTGCGGGGTTTACAATGAGCAGTTCTTC CACGVYNEQFF
TRBJ2-7 TRBV6-6 TRBD1 NA TGTGCCAGCACCAAGACTCAGACAGGGGCGGCCTACGAGCAGTACTTC CASTKTQTGAAYEQYF
TRBJ2-3 TRBV29-1 NA NA TGCAGCGTTTCGCCGTTGACAGATACGCAGTATTTT CSVSPLTDTQYF
TRBJ1-3 TRBV6-1 TRBD1 NA TGTGCCAGCAGTGCCCAGACAGGGTTCGGAAACACCATATATTTT CASSAQTGFGNTIYF
TRBJ1-4 TRBV11-2 TRBD1 once TGTGCCAGCAGCTTAGAGACAGGGGGCGCAGGAAAACTGTTTTTT CASSLETGGAGKLFF
TRBJ2-2 TRBV11-3 NA NA TGTGCCAGCAGCTTAGCCGGAGACAAATACACCGGGGAGCTGTTTTTT CASSLAGDKYTGELFF
TRBJ2-7 TRBV15 NA NA TGTGCCACCAGCAGAGATTGGACTGGCTACGAGCAGTACTTC CATSRDWTGYEQYF
TRBJ2-6 TRBV5-1 NA NA TGCGCCAGCAGCTTGCCCAGGGGTCAAAGCAACGTCCTGACTTTC CASSLPRGQSNVLTF
TRBJ2-7 TRBV5-1 TRBD1 NA TGCGCCAGCAGCGAGTCGACAGGGGTGCCCTACGAGCAGTACTTC CASSESTGVPYEQYF
TRBJ2-7 TRBV5-1 NA NA TGCGCCAGCAGCTTGGGACAAACGGGCGACGAGCAGTACTTC CASSLGQTGDEQYF
TRBJ1-6 TRBV7-8 NA NA TGTGCCAGCAGCTTAGATAATAATTCACCCCTCCACTTT CASSLDNNSPLHF
TRBJ1-4 TRBV18 NA NA TGTGCCAGCTCACCATGGTCCCCTGGAAGAAATGAAAAACTGTTTTTT CASSPWSPGRNEKLFF
TRBJ2-7 TRBV6-5 NA NA TGTGCCAGCAGCCGGGACGGGTCCTACGAGCAGTACTTC CASSRDGSYEQYF
TRBJ1-1 TRBV30 TRBD1 NA TGTGCCTGGGGGGACAGCCCGAACACTGAAGCTTTCTTT CAWGDSPNTEAFF
TRBJ2-1 TRBV7-8 NA NA TGTGCCAGCAGCTTCCGGACTGACCGTTTTGGGTCCTACAATGAGCAGTTCTTC CASSFRTDRFGSYNEQFF
TRBJ2-1 TRBV25-1 NA NA TGTGCCAGCAGGCGAGACTCCTACAATGAGCAGTTCTTC CASRRDSYNEQFF
TRBJ1-3 TRBV18 TRBD1 NA TGTGCCAGCTCACCAGACAGGGTTGGAAACACCATATATTTT CASSPDRVGNTIYF
TRBJ2-7 TRBV7-8 NA NA TGTGCCAGCAGCCTCAGAGCCGAGCAGTACTTC CASSLRAEQYF
TRBJ1-1 TRBV6-5 NA NA TGTGCCACCTATCGGGGCTATGAAGCTTTCTTT CATYRGYEAFF
TRBJ1-2 TRBV6-6 NA NA TGTGCCAGCAGTTACTCGGGGGGGCAAGTTGGCTACACCTTC CASSYSGGQVGYTF
TRBJ1-3 TRBV2 TRBD1 NA TGTGCCAGCAGTTTACAGGGGCGCTCCTCTGGAAACACCATATATTTT CASSLQGRSSGNTIYF
TRBJ1-1 TRBV5-1 TRBD1 once TGCGCCAGCAGCTTGGGACAGGGCTCTGAAGCTTTCTTT CASSLGQGSEAFF
TRBJ1-5 TRBV30 TRBD1 once TGTGCCGGTAGGACAGGGAACAATCAGCCCCAGCATTTT CAGRTGNNQPQHF
TRBJ1-2 TRBV19 NA few TGTGCCAGTAGTACCGCAGGGGAAGCTAACTATGGCTACACCTTC CASSTAGEANYGYTF
TRBJ1-2 TRBV10-1 NA NA TGCGCCAGCAGTGAAACAGGGAACTATGGCTACACCTTC CASSETGNYGYTF
TRBJ2-4 TRBV5-4 TRBD1 NA TGTGCCAGCAGCACCGGACAGGGGAGCATTCAAAACATTCAGTACTTC CASSTGQGSIQNIQYF
TRBJ2-1 TRBV15 TRBD1 once TGTGCCACCAGCAGACCCGACAGGGCCTACAATGAGCAGTTCTTC CATSRPDRAYNEQFF
TRBJ1-1 TRBV15 NA NA TGTGCCACCAGCAGAGATCTGCTCTATAACGAAGCTTTCTTT CATSRDLLYNEAFF
TRBJ1-5 TRBV5-1 NA few TGCGCCAGCAGAAAGGACGGTAGCAATCAGCCCCAGCATTTT CASRKDGSNQPQHF
TRBJ2-7 TRBV11-2 NA NA TGTGCCAGCAGCTTAGGTAGGCAGGAGCAGTACTTC CASSLGRQEQYF
TRBJ1-4 TRBV4-1 NA NA TGCGCCAGCAGCCCGACACGGTCAACTAATGAAAAACTGTTTTTT CASSPTRSTNEKLFF
TRBJ1-2 TRBV9 NA NA TGTGCCAGCAGCTTCAACTACGGCTACACCTTC CASSFNYGYTF
TRBJ2-7 TRBV11-2 TRBD1 NA TGTGCCAGCAGCTCCTACCAGGGGGCTTACGAGCAGTACTTC CASSSYQGAYEQYF
TRBJ2-3 TRBV7-7 TRBD2 NA TGTGCCAGCAGCTTGGCGGGGACTAGTCTCGGGCCGCAGTATTTT CASSLAGTSLGPQYF
TRBJ1-2 TRBV11-2 NA NA TGTGCCAGCAGCCGCCTGGGACCCAAATACTATGGCTACACCTTC CASSRLGPKYYGYTF
TRBJ1-1 TRBV7-2 NA NA TGTGCCAGCAGCTTAACCAGGGACACTGAAGCTTTCTTT CASSLTRDTEAFF
TRBJ2-2 TRBV4-3 NA NA TGCGCCAGCAGCCAAAGTGGTGGATTGAACACCGGGGAGCTGTTTTTT CASSQSGGLNTGELFF
TRBJ2-1 TRBV2 NA NA TGTGCCAGCAGTGCTTTGGACAATGAGCAGTTCTTC CASSALDNEQFF
TRBJ2-6 TRBV2 NA NA TGTGCCAGCAGTGAACGGGGAATCCTCTCTGGGGCCAACGTCCTGACTTTC CASSERGILSGANVLTF
TRBJ1-6 TRBV7-6 TRBD1 NA TGTGCCAGCAGCTTAAGGGGGACAGGGGATTCACCCCTCCACTTT CASSLRGTGDSPLHF
TRBJ2-2 TRBV2 NA once TGTGCCACGCAGGGGACCGGGGAGCTGTTTTTT CATQGTGELFF
TRBJ2-5 TRBV18 TRBD2 NA TGTGCCAGCTCACAAGGACTAGCGGAGGGGCAAGAGACCCAGTACTTC CASSQGLAEGQETQYF
TRBJ2-7 TRBV5-1 NA NA TGCGCCAGCAGCTTGGTAGGGTACTACGAGCAGTACTTC CASSLVGYYEQYF
TRBJ1-2 TRBV4-3 NA once TGCGCCAGCAGCCAGAGACGGTTGCCGGTCTACACCTTC CASSQRRLPVYTF
TRBJ1-1 TRBV29-1 TRBD1 NA TGCAGCGTGCCCCGGGACAGCACGATGACTGAAGCTTTCTTT CSVPRDSTMTEAFF